Listed below are T cell receptor beta chains from one sample, sequenced in a study of T cell changes during pregnancy in multiple sclerosis. Sequencing was performed with immunoSEQ multiplex PCR; in TCRdb, only in-frame clones are kept and a portion is missing. The sample includes tens of thousands of clones, 90% to 95% of them seen just once. The specimen was CD4+ T cells from peripheral blood mononuclear cells, collected in the second trimester of pregnancy. These receptors were collected from a female donor in good health, enrolled as a control in a pregnancy study. Each CDR3 is given with its conserved first and last residue. A D gene is named only where the DNA matches it firmly. The size field is filled for only some rows; it gives once, few, many or a size class.

>NA|NA|TRBJ1-4|TRBV28
CASSRGRFNEKLFF
TGTGCCAGCAGTAGGGGCAGGTTTAACGAAAAACTGTTTTTT
>NA|NA|TRBJ1-5|TRBV28
CASSSNRGYANQPQHF
TGTGCCAGCAGTTCAAATCGGGGGTATGCCAATCAGCCCCAGCATTTT
>NA|NA|TRBJ1-2|TRBV28
CASSAYSYGYTF
TGTGCCAGCAGTGCTTACAGCTATGGCTACACCTTC
>NA|TRBD1|TRBJ1-2|TRBV25-1
CASSDRRRGLLGYTF
TGTGCCAGCAGTGATCGGCGGAGGGGGCTTTTGGGCTACACCTTC
>NA|TRBD2|TRBJ2-3|TRBV5-4
CASRSAGSTDTQYF
TGTGCCAGCAGGTCAGCGGGGTCCACAGATACGCAGTATTTT
>NA|NA|TRBJ2-4|TRBV19
CASNPGLHKNIQYF
TGTGCCAGTAATCCGGGACTTCACAAAAACATTCAGTACTTC
>NA|NA|TRBJ1-5|TRBV6-1
CASSEIERRNQPQHF
TGTGCCAGCAGTGAAATTGAAAGGAGAAATCAGCCCCAGCATTTT
>NA|NA|TRBJ2-4|TRBV9
CASSGRGSIQYF
TGTGCCAGTTCCGGTAGGGGGAGCATTCAGTACTTC
>once|TRBD2|TRBJ2-5|TRBV7-6
CASSLVAGGYQETQYF
TGTGCCAGCAGCTTAGTGGCGGGGGGGTACCAAGAGACCCAGTACTTC
>NA|NA|TRBJ2-7|TRBV28
CASSYPGFEQYF
TGTGCCAGCAGTTATCCGGGATTTGAGCAGTACTTC
>NA|TRBD1|TRBJ1-5|TRBV4-2
CASSQATGTENSNQPQHF
TGTGCCAGCAGCCAAGCAACCGGGACAGAGAATAGCAATCAGCCCCAGCATTTT
>NA|NA|TRBJ2-2|TRBV28
CASSFLFGQLNTGELFF
TGTGCCAGCAGTTTCTTATTTGGACAGTTGAACACCGGGGAGCTGTTTTTT
>NA|NA|TRBJ1-3|TRBV18
CASSPAQENTIYF
TGTGCCAGCTCACCGGCACAGGAAAACACCATATATTTT
>NA|TRBD2|TRBJ2-5|TRBV7-8
CASSLETGLAGETQYF
TGTGCCAGCAGCTTAGAAACGGGACTAGCTGGAGAGACCCAGTACTTC
>NA|NA|TRBJ1-4|TRBV29-1
CSAARGSGNEKLFF
TGCAGCGCCGCAAGGGGGAGCGGTAATGAAAAACTGTTTTTT
>NA|TRBD2|TRBJ2-5|TRBV18
CASSRSSGGALEETQYF
TGTGCCAGCTCACGTAGTAGCGGGGGGGCCTTGGAAGAGACCCAGTACTTC
>NA|NA|TRBJ2-2|TRBV28
CASRRSTGELFF
TGTGCCAGCAGGAGATCCACCGGGGAGCTGTTTTTT
>once|TRBD1|TRBJ2-3|TRBV6-5
CASSAIRGDTQYF
TGTGCCAGCAGTGCAATCAGGGGGGATACGCAGTATTTT
>NA|NA|TRBJ1-4|TRBV10-1
CATHRGGHGEKLFF
TGCGCCACCCACCGGGGAGGGCACGGCGAAAAACTGTTTTTT
>NA|TRBD2|TRBJ2-5|TRBV5-6
CASSFSKLAGEQETQYF
TGTGCCAGCAGCTTCTCCAAACTAGCGGGAGAACAAGAGACCCAGTACTTC
>NA|TRBD1|TRBJ1-2|TRBV7-9
CASSLEGTGGSSYGYTF
TGTGCCAGCAGCTTAGAGGGGACAGGGGGCAGCTCATATGGCTACACCTTC
>NA|NA|TRBJ1-5|TRBV15
CATSRATGPFQPQHF
TGTGCCACCAGCAGGGCCACAGGGCCATTCCAGCCCCAGCATTTT
>NA|TRBD2|TRBJ2-1|TRBV19
CASSISSGLYNEQFF
TGTGCCAGTAGTATTTCTAGCGGCCTCTACAATGAGCAGTTCTTC
>NA|NA|TRBJ1-1|TRBV30
CAWGEGGVGTEAFF
TGTGCCTGGGGGGAGGGTGGGGTAGGAACTGAAGCTTTCTTT
>NA|TRBD2|TRBJ2-7|TRBV28
CASSPWREVPRGYEQYF
TGTGCCAGCAGCCCCTGGCGGGAGGTCCCCCGAGGTTACGAGCAGTACTTC
>NA|NA|TRBJ2-2|TRBV6-5
CASSAAGTGELFF
TGTGCCAGCAGTGCAGCCGGGACCGGGGAGCTGTTTTTT
>NA|TRBD1|TRBJ2-6|TRBV28
CASSEGAGANVLTF
TGTGCCAGCAGTGAGGGGGCCGGGGCCAACGTCCTGACTTTC
>NA|TRBD1|TRBJ2-5|TRBV5-1
CATNRGTGNRETQYF
TGCGCCACTAATAGGGGGACAGGGAATCGGGAGACCCAGTACTTC
>NA|NA|TRBJ1-2|TRBV7-3
CASSATGFWDYGYTF
TGTGCCAGCAGCGCGACAGGTTTTTGGGACTATGGCTACACCTTC
>NA|NA|TRBJ2-7|TRBV29-1
CSVGAGEGYEQYF
TGCAGCGTTGGAGCAGGGGAGGGCTACGAGCAGTACTTC
>NA|NA|TRBJ2-7|TRBV9
CASSVAEAALPYEQYF
TGTGCCAGCAGCGTAGCCGAAGCGGCCCTGCCCTACGAGCAGTACTTC
>NA|NA|TRBJ1-2|TRBV11-1
CASSLDGMGLTNYGYTF
TGTGCCAGCAGCTTAGATGGCATGGGCCTCACTAACTATGGCTACACCTTC
>once|NA|TRBJ1-3|TRBV5-1
CASSPAVGASSGNTIYF
TGCGCCAGCAGCCCGGCGGTGGGGGCTAGCTCTGGAAACACCATATATTTT